This T cell receptor beta chain was sequenced in a study of OX40 agonist ivuxolimab in advanced cancers. Study-wide context: Ivuxolimab was an agonistic, fully human IgG2 monoclonal antibody directed against OX40 (CD134), a costimulatory receptor. Intravenous ivuxolimab was administered to patients every 2 weeks at six dose levels: 0.01, 0.1, 0.3, 1.5, 3 and 10 mg/kg. Among the 50 to 55 dose-escalation patients, roughly 20 had hepatocellular carcinoma, about 15 melanoma, 9 renal cell carcinoma and 9 head and neck cancer. In the dose-escalation cohort, 82.7% of patients were male, and the mean age was roughly 60 years, with a range of about 20 to 79. Patients were allowed to have had prior anti-PD-1, anti-PD-L1 or anti-CTLA-4 therapy, and approximately 43% of the dose-escalation patients had previously received checkpoint inhibitors. Partial responses occurred in three dose-escalation patients: two with cutaneous melanoma and one with hepatocellular carcinoma. Peripheral TCRbeta sequencing was intended to test whether TCR sequence diversity was altered and clonal T-cell expansion was caused by ivuxolimab. The paper covers the monotherapy dose-escalation part of the phase I ivuxolimab trial, which included N of about 50 patients.

The CDR3 numbers 13 residues from cysteine through phenylalanine. The kept DNA is CDR3 alone, 39 bases in frame from the first base. After removal of 5 bases from V and 5 bases from J, the junction retains 6 bases not matched to a gene. Per the germline V gene, SGHRS is the CDR1 and YFSETQ is the CDR2. The full study reports these points: Low levels of normalized T-cell clonal expansion were also shown by some nonresponding patients. The antigen specificity of the peripheral T cells that underwent clonal expansion was not determined. At doses of 0.1 to 3.0 mg/kg, clonal expansion of both CD4+ and CD8+ blood T cells was observed from baseline to week 6. After ivuxolimab, more expanded clones were found on average in CD8+ T cells than in CD4+ T cells. In the 0.1-3.0 mg/kg groups, partial responders were among the patients with the lowest normalized peripheral clonal expansion, particularly in CD8+ T cells.

Worth noting for this clone: This clone's antigen is unknown. No base qualities exist here, and no much larger clone lies one base off it.

Patients with a history of autoimmune disease or receiving systemic immunosuppression were excluded from the trial. Peripheral blood for TCR sequencing was collected from all dose cohorts at baseline, on cycle 4 day 1, and on cycle 7 day 1. The samples were drawn from a first-in-human, open-label, multicenter phase I dose-escalation trial of ivuxolimab. The trial enrolled adults with locally advanced or metastatic head and neck squamous cell, hepatocellular, melanoma or renal cell carcinoma. Before TCR sequencing, CD4+ T cells and CD8+ T cells from peripheral blood were sorted into separate populations. Genomic DNA was extracted from sorted cells for sequencing of the TCRbeta CDR3 region. The immunoSEQ Assay was used to sequence the TCRbeta CDR3 regions. The source is immuneACCESS, and TCRdb retained only in-frame sequences with V and J called. Part of the clones is not carried over; for the studies checked, unresolved V genes explain less than half of this, and the remainder is unexplained. The sample has 68,000 or so clones on record, 86% of them singletons. Nearly 8.5% of the sample comes from the top ten.

Sequences were derived from CD4+ or CD8+ T cells sorted from blood, sampled in a trial of the OX40 agonist ivuxolimab. This TCR was recovered from an adult with an advanced solid tumor such as melanoma, head and neck, liver or kidney cancer. The sequence joins TRBV5-1 to TRBJ1-1, and TRBD1 matches 7 of the central bases. This receptor has the CDR3 CASSHDRETEAFF. The DNA reads TGCGCCAGCAGTCACGACAGGGAAACTGAAGCTTTCTTT.